This T cell receptor (beta chain) was recorded in a study of shared clonotypes between healthy human individuals. TCRdb's copy holds only in-frame clones and misses some; the assay was immunoSEQ multiplex PCR. The sample holds about 990,000 clones, approximately 80% seen once. The CDR3 consists of 15 residues. The V end was cut by 3 bases, the J end by 2 bases, with 11 bases between. Germline CDR1 reads SNHLY; CDR2 reads FYNNEI. The receptor was derived from a man aged 18 to 30 in good health. Some clones in this sample may be carry-over from other donors' samples. Source material: memory CD4+ T cells from PBMCs. Regarding subset: CD45RA-negative fraction. This sequence joins TRBV2 and TRBJ1-3; D is undetermined. The DNA of the CDR3 is TGTGCCAGCAGTGATGCATCGTACGCTGGAAACACCATATATTTT. The encoded protein is CASSDASYAGNTIYF.